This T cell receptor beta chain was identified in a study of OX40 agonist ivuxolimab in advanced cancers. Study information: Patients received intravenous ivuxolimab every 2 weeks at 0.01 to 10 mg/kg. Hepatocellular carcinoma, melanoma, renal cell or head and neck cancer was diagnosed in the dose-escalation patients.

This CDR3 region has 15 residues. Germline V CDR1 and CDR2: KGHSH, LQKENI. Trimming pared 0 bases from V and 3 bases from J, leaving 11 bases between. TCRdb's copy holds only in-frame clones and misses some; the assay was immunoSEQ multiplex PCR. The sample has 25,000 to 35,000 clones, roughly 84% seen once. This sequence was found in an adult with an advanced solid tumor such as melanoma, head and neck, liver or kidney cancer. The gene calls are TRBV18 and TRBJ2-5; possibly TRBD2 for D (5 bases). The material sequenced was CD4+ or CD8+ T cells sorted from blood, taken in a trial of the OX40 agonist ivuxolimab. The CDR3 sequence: CASSPPGYGKETQYF. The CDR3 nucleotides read TGTGCCAGCTCACCACCGGGTTACGGGAAAGAGACCCAGTACTTC.